This is a list of T cell receptor beta chains from one sample in a study of blood T cell repertoires in COVID-19. Data came from immunoSEQ multiplex PCR; TCRdb stores just in-frame clones and leaves some out. This table has tens of thousands of clones, roughly three quarters appearing once. Sequences were obtained from peripheral blood. The receptors derive from a man between 65 and 80 years old with COVID-19, enrolled during active disease. CDR3s include the opening cysteine and the closing phenylalanine or tryptophan. The D gene is left open where the match is weak. Clone size, where shown, is once, few, many, or a class for clones that have expanded.

>TRBJ2-3|.|TRBV30|TRBD2|13
CAGGTSGRNTQYF
TGTGCTGGGGGGACTAGCGGGAGAAATACGCAGTATTTT
>TRBJ1-3|.|TRBV9|.|14
CASSVRGSGNTIYF
TGTGCCAGCAGCGTCAGAGGCTCTGGAAACACCATATATTTT
>TRBJ2-1|.|TRBV12-3/TRBV12-4|.|12
CASSLGPREQFF
TGTGCCAGCAGTTTGGGGCCGCGTGAGCAGTTCTTC
>TRBJ2-7|.|TRBV27|.|14
CASSLLGQSYEQYF
TGTGCCAGCAGTTTATTAGGACAGAGCTACGAGCAGTACTTC
>TRBJ1-2|.|TRBV6-2/TRBV6-3|.|14
CASSPGTLGYGYTF
TGTGCCAGCAGCCCCGGGACTCTGGGCTATGGCTACACCTTC
>TRBJ2-1|.|TRBV7-3|TRBD2|15
CASSLLAGGWNEQFF
TGTGCCAGCAGCTTATTAGCGGGAGGTTGGAATGAGCAGTTCTTC
>TRBJ1-2|.|TRBV7-2|TRBD1|14
CASSWTGGDYGYTF
TGTGCCAGCAGCTGGACAGGGGGCGACTATGGCTACACCTTC
>TRBJ1-1|.|TRBV2|.|17
CASSALGGPSTGSEAFF
TGTGCCAGCAGTGCCCTGGGCGGGCCCTCCACCGGCTCTGAAGCTTTCTTT
>TRBJ2-2|.|TRBV19|.|14
CASSIKGGTGELFF
TGTGCCAGTAGTATAAAAGGAGGGACCGGGGAGCTGTTTTTT
>TRBJ1-5|.|TRBV5-5|TRBD1|14
CASSQQGGNQPQHF
TGTGCCAGCAGCCAACAGGGGGGCAATCAGCCCCAGCATTTT
>TRBJ1-6|.|TRBV28|.|15
CASKSPILGDSPLHF
TGTGCCAGCAAATCTCCGATCTTAGGGGATTCACCCCTCCACTTT
>TRBJ2-3|.|TRBV30|TRBD2|16
CAWNSGLAGSTDTQYF
TGTGCCTGGAACTCCGGACTAGCGGGAAGCACAGATACGCAGTATTTT
>TRBJ1-5|.|TRBV6-2/TRBV6-3|TRBD1|17
CASSLRDRGYSNQPQHF
TGTGCCAGCAGTCTAAGGGACAGGGGTTATAGCAATCAGCCCCAGCATTTT
>TRBJ2-1|.|TRBV7-9|TRBD2|12
CASSPTSDEQFF
TGTGCCAGCAGCCCTACTAGCGATGAGCAGTTCTTC
>TRBJ2-3|.|TRBV11-2|.|12
CASTLSTDTQYF
TGTGCCAGCACCCTTAGCACAGATACGCAGTATTTT
>TRBJ1-2|.|TRBV3-1/TRBV3-2|.|15
CASSQVHRANYGYTF
TGTGCCAGCAGCCAAGTTCACAGGGCAAACTATGGCTACACCTTC
>TRBJ2-7|.|TRBV29-1|TRBD2|14
CSVEMGLAGGEQYF
TGCAGCGTTGAAATGGGACTAGCCGGCGGCGAGCAGTACTTC
>TRBJ2-2|.|TRBV11-2|TRBD2|16
CASRPSSGSNTGELFF
TGTGCCAGCAGACCCTCTAGCGGGTCGAACACCGGGGAGCTGTTTTTT
>TRBJ1-6|.|TRBV3-1/TRBV3-2|.|13
CASSPSQGAPLHF
TGTGCCAGCAGCCCCTCGCAGGGCGCACCCCTCCACTTT
>TRBJ1-6|.|TRBV7-2|.|18
CASSLGPGEVAYNSPLHF
TGTGCCAGCAGCTTAGGACCGGGTGAGGTGGCCTATAATTCACCCCTCCACTTT
>TRBJ2-7|.|TRBV28|.|14
CASTPPGGRGEQYF
TGTGCCAGCACACCCCCGGGTGGACGGGGCGAGCAGTACTTC
>TRBJ2-1|.|TRBV7-2|TRBD1|16
CASSAEPGQGHDEQFF
TGTGCCAGCAGCGCCGAACCGGGACAGGGTCATGATGAGCAGTTCTTC
>TRBJ2-2|.|TRBV6-6|.|15
CASSYSLPGTGELFF
TGTGCCAGCAGTTACTCACTCCCGGGGACCGGGGAGCTGTTTTTT
>TRBJ2-7|.|TRBV11-3|TRBD1|14
CASSPRDRDYEQYF
TGTGCCAGCAGCCCTCGGGACAGGGACTACGAGCAGTACTTC
>TRBJ1-2|once|TRBV2|TRBD1|14
CANQPGQGTDGYTF
TGTGCCAACCAACCGGGACAGGGGACTGATGGCTACACCTTC
>TRBJ2-3|.|TRBV5-4|TRBD2|18
CASSLLLAGGYHTDTQYF
TGTGCCAGCAGCTTGTTACTAGCGGGAGGGTATCATACAGATACGCAGTATTTT
>TRBJ1-3|.|TRBV28|TRBD1|15
CASYRDRGGGNTIYF
TGTGCCAGTTACCGGGACAGGGGTGGCGGAAACACCATATATTTT
>TRBJ1-6|.|TRBV10-3|TRBD1|18
CAISESGGRGLSNSPLHF
TGTGCCATCAGTGAGTCGGGAGGCAGGGGGCTCTCCAATTCACCCCTCCACTTT
>TRBJ2-5|.|TRBV7-3|TRBD2|15
CASSSAGGLGETQYF
TGTGCCAGCAGCTCGGCGGGAGGGCTCGGGGAGACCCAGTACTTC
>TRBJ1-3|.|TRBV5-5|.|18
CASSLGLVEAVSGNTIYF
TGTGCCAGCAGCTTGGGGTTAGTGGAGGCGGTCTCTGGAAACACCATATATTTT
>TRBJ2-7|.|TRBV6-5|.|14
CASRETAGSYEQYF
TGTGCCAGCAGGGAGACAGCCGGTTCCTACGAGCAGTACTTC
>TRBJ2-6|.|TRBV6-5|.|15
CASGGSLSGANVLTF
TGTGCCAGCGGAGGCTCTCTATCTGGGGCCAACGTCCTGACTTTC
>TRBJ1-2|once|TRBV6-5|.|15
CASSYGGAGYRGYTF
TGTGCCAGCAGTTACGGCGGGGCAGGCTATCGGGGCTACACCTTC
>TRBJ1-2|.|TRBV4-2|.|16
CASEPNGAGANYGYTF
TGTGCCAGCGAGCCGAATGGGGCCGGAGCTAACTATGGCTACACCTTC
>TRBJ2-1|.|TRBV5-6|.|14
CASSPPGGGHEQFF
TGTGCCAGCAGCCCCCCGGGTGGAGGGCATGAGCAGTTCTTC
>TRBJ2-7|.|TRBV18|.|12
CASSEQGYEQYF
TGTGCCAGCTCAGAGCAGGGCTACGAGCAGTACTTC
>TRBJ1-4|.|TRBV4-3|TRBD1|18
CASSQVHDRGLGVEKLFF
TGCGCCAGCAGCCAAGTTCATGACAGGGGGCTAGGAGTTGAAAAACTGTTTTTT
>TRBJ1-5|.|TRBV6-2/TRBV6-3|.|13
CASSGGGNQPQHF
TGTGCCAGCAGCGGGGGCGGAAATCAGCCCCAGCATTTT
>TRBJ2-3|.|TRBV29-1|TRBD1|16
CSVEDRGTGTADTQYF
TGCAGCGTTGAAGATCGGGGGACAGGGACGGCAGATACGCAGTATTTT
>TRBJ1-1|.|TRBV5-1|TRBD1|15
CASSSTQGAGTEAFF
TGCGCCAGCAGCTCCACACAGGGGGCCGGGACTGAAGCTTTCTTT
>TRBJ1-4|.|TRBV6-5|.|15
CASSTSVATNEKLFF
TGTGCCAGCAGTACCTCAGTTGCAACTAATGAAAAACTGTTTTTT
>TRBJ2-1|few|TRBV5-1|.|15
CASSLEPGLYNEQFF
TGCGCCAGCAGCTTGGAGCCAGGGCTCTACAATGAGCAGTTCTTC
>TRBJ2-1|.|TRBV27|.|16
CASSPIESSSYNEQFF
TGTGCCAGCAGTCCCATTGAGTCGAGCTCCTACAATGAGCAGTTCTTC
>TRBJ2-1|.|TRBV18|TRBD2|13
CASSSGRGNEQFF
TGTGCCAGCTCAAGCGGGAGGGGCAATGAGCAGTTCTTC
>TRBJ1-2|.|TRBV3-1/TRBV3-2|TRBD1|15
CASSQDGTGIGGYTF
TGTGCCAGCAGCCAGGATGGGACAGGGATTGGGGGCTACACCTTC
>TRBJ1-2|.|TRBV28|.|15
CASRQQGRTNYGYTF
TGTGCCAGCAGGCAACAGGGCCGCACTAACTATGGCTACACCTTC